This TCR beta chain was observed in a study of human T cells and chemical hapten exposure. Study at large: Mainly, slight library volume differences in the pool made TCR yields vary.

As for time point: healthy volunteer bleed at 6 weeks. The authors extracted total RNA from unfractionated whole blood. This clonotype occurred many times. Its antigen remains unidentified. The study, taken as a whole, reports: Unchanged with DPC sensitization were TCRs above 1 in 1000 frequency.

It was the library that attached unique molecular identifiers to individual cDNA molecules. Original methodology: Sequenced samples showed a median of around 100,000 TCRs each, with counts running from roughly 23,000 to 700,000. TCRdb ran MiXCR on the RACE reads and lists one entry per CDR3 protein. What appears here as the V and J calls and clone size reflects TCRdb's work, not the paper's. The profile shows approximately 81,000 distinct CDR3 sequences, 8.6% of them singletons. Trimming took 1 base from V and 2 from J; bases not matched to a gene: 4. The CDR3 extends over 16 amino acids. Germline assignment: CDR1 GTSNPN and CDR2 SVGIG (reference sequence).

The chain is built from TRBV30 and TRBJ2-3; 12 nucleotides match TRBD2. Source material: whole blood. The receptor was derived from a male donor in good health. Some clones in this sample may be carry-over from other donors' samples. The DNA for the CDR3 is TGTGCCTGGAGTGATGGGACTAGCGGGCTCACAGATACGCAGTATTTT. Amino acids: CAWSDGTSGLTDTQYF. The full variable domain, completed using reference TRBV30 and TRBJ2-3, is SQTIHQWPATLVQPVGSPLSLECTVEGTSNPNLYWYRQAAGRGLQLLFYSVGIGQISSEVPQNLSASRPQDRQFILSSKKLLLSDSGFYLCAWSDGTSGLTDTQYFGPGTRLTVL.